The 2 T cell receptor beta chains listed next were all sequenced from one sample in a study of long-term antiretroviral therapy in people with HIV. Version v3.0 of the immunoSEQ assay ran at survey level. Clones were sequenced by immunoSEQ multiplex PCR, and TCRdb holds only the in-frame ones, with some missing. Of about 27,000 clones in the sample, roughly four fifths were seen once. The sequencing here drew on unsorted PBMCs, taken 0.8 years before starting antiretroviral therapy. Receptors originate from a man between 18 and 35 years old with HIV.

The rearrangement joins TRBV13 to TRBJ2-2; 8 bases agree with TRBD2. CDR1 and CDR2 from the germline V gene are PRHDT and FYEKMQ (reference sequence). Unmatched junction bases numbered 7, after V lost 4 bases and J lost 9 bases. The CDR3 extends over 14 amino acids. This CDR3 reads CASSSGGASWELFF. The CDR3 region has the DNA TGTGCCAGCAGCTCGGGGGGGGCGAGTTGGGAGCTGTTTTTT. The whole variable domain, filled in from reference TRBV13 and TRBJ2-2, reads AAGVIQSPRHLIKEKRETATLKCYPIPRHDTVYWYQQGPGQDPQFLISFYEKMQSDKGSIPDRFSAQQFSDYHSELNMSSLELGDSALYFCASSSGGASWELFFGEGSRLTVL.

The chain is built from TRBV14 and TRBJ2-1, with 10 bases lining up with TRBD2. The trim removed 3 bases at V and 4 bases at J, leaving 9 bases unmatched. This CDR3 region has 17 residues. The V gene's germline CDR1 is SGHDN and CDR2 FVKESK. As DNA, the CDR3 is TGTGCCAGCAGCCAGCTTCCACTAGCGGGGCCATACAATGAGCAGTTCTTC. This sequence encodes CASSQLPLAGPYNEQFF.